What follows describes a single T cell receptor beta chain. This sample stems from a study of PD-1 blockade in mismatch repair-deficient tumors. Produced via immunoSEQ multiplex PCR; TCRdb's table is partial and in-frame only. Altogether about 38,000 clones are present, around 79% being singletons, with the ten largest covering 22%. V gave up 4 bases and J gave up 5 bases; unmatched junction bases: 7. There are 15 residues in the CDR3. Germline-derived CDR1 and CDR2 are MNHNS and SASEGT. The material was peripheral blood, obtained 4 weeks after starting pembrolizumab. The chain recombines TRBV6-1 with TRBJ2-5; 10 nucleotides align to TRBD1. The receptor comes from an adult with mismatch repair-deficient cancer. Here the CDR3 reads CASSVETGGAETQYF. The CDR3 coding sequence is TGTGCCAGCAGTGTAGAGACAGGGGGCGCGGAGACCCAGTACTTC.